A single count supports the clone carrying this T cell receptor beta chain. Its antigen is undetermined. The data derive from a study of PD-L1 blockade in urothelial cancer. Findings and caveats of the study: Below-median blood TCR clonality before treatment forecast better survival.

TCRdb's copy holds only in-frame clones and misses some; the assay was immunoSEQ multiplex PCR. The sample yields about 37,000 clones, over 70% seen once. CDR3 length: 15 amino acids. Germline V CDR1 and CDR2: SGHVS, FQNEAQ. Trimming took 5 bases from V and 5 from J, leaving 16 bases between them. The time point was: pretreatment peripheral blood. The receptor was isolated from a man in his sixties with urothelial cancer. This sample comprised PBMCs, obtained around atezolizumab (anti-PD-L1) treatment. The chain employs TRBV7-8 and TRBJ1-5; D remains unclear. In nucleotides, the CDR3 is TGTGCCAGCAGCCCGAGGGAGGCAGGAGATCAGCCCCAGCATTTT. Its translation: CASSPREAGDQPQHF.